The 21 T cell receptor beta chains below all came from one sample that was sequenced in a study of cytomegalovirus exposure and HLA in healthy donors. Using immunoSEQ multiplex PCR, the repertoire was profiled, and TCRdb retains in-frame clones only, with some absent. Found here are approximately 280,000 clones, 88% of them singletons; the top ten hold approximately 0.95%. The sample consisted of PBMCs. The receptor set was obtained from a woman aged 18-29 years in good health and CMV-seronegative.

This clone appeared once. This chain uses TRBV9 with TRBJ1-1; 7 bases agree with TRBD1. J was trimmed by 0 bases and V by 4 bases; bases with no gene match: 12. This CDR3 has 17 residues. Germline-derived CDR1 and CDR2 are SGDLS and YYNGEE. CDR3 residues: CASSYPIWGQMNTEAFF. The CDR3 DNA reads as TGTGCCAGCAGCTACCCGATTTGGGGACAGATGAACACTGAAGCTTTCTTT.

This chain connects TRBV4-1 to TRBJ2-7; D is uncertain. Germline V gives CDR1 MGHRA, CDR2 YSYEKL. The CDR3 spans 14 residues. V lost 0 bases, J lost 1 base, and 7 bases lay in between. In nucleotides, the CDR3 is TGCGCCAGCAGCCAAGAGGTCAGATCCTACGAGCAGTACTTC. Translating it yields CASSQEVRSYEQYF.

CDR3 sequence (DNA): TGTGCCATCATGGGGGCGGGGGGCACAGATACGCAGTATTTT. Translated: CAIMGAGGTDTQYF. This chain connects TRBV10-3 to TRBJ2-3; tentative D call: TRBD2 (7 bases). V lost 7 bases to trimming and J lost 1 base, with 12 bases between them. The CDR3 is 14 amino acids. Germline values: CDR1 ENHRY, CDR2 SYGVKD.

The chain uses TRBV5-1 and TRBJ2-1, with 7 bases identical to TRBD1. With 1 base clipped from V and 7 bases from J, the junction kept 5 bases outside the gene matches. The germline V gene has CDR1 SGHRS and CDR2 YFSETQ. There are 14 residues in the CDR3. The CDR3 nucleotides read TGCGCCAGCAGCTTGACGACAGGGTCGAATGAGCAGTTCTTC. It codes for CASSLTTGSNEQFF.

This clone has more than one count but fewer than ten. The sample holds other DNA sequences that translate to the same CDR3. The CDR3 DNA reads as TGTGCCAGCAGTCGGACAGGGGATCAGCCCCAGCATTTT. Protein: CASSRTGDQPQHF. This chain uses TRBV11-2 with TRBJ1-5; 9 bases fit TRBD1. Germline CDR1 SGHAT, CDR2 FQNNGV. Losses at the gene ends were 6 bases for V and 5 bases for J; bases not matched to a gene: 2. The CDR3 is 13 residues long.

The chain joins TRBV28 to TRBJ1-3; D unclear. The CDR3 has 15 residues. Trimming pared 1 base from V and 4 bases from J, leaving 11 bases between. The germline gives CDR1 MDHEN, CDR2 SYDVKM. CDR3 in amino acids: CASSLLTGGGNTIYF. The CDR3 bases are TGTGCCAGCAGTTTATTAACTGGAGGGGGAAACACCATATATTTT.

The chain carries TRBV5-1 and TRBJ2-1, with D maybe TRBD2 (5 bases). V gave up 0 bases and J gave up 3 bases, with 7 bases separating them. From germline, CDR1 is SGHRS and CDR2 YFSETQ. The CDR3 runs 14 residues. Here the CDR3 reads CASSLGLFYNEQFF. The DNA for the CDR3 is TGCGCCAGCAGCTTGGGACTATTCTACAATGAGCAGTTCTTC. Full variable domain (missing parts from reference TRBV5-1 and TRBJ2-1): KAGVTQTPRYLIKTRGQQVTLSCSPISGHRSVSWYQQTPGQGLQFLFEYFSETQRNKGNFPGRFSGRQFSNSRSEMNVSTLELGDSALYLCASSLGLFYNEQFFGPGTRLTVL.

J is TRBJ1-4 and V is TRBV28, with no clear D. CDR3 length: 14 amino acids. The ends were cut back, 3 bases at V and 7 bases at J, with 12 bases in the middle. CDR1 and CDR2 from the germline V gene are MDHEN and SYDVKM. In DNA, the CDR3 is TGTGCCAGCAGTTTGCCGGGATCAGGTGAAAAACTGTTTTTT. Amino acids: CASSLPGSGEKLFF.

CDR3 sequence reads: CASSPGLAGYTQYF. CDR3 in DNA: TGTGCCAGCAGCCCGGGACTAGCGGGCTATACGCAGTATTTT. The chain has TRBV6-4 and TRBJ2-3, with 12 bases aligning to TRBD2. The CDR3 covers 14 residues. From germline, CDR1 is MRHNA and CDR2 SNTAGT. Trimming at V came to 6 bases and at J to 7 bases, leaving 5 bases not matched to a gene.

For the CDR3, the DNA is TGTGCCAGCAGCTTTAGAGGGGAGGGTTACAATGAGCAGTTCTTC. Translated, it gives CASSFRGEGYNEQFF. V is TRBV7-6 and J is TRBJ2-1; 7 bases fit TRBD2. CDR3 size: 15 residues. With V trimmed by 3 bases and J by 4 bases, 6 bases remained unmatched. Germline lookup yields CDR1 SGHVS and CDR2 FNYEAQ.

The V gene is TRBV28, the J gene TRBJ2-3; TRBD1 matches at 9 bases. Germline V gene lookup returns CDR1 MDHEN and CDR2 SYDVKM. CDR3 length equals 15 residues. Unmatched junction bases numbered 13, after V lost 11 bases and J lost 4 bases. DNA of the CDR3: TGTGCCTCGGGACAGGGCGGGCGTAGCCCAGATACGCAGTATTTT. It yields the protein CASGQGGRSPDTQYF.

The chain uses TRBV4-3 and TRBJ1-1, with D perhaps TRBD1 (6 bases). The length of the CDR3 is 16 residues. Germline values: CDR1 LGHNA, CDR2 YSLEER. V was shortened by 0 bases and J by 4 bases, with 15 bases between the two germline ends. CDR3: CASSQDLPTGSTEAFF. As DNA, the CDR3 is TGCGCCAGCAGCCAAGATCTCCCTACAGGGAGCACTGAAGCTTTCTTT.

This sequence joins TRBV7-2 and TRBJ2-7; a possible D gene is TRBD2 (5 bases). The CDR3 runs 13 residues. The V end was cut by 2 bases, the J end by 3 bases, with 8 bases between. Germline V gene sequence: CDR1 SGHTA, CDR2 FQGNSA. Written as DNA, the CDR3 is TGTGCCAGCAGCTTAAACCGGGACTACGAGCAGTACTTC. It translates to CASSLNRDYEQYF.

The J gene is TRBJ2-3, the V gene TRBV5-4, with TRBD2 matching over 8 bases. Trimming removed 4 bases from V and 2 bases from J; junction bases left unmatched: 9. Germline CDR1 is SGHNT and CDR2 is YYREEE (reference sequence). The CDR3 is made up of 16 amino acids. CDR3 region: CASSPELAAFTDTQYF. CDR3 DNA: TGTGCCAGCAGCCCGGAACTAGCGGCGTTCACAGATACGCAGTATTTT.

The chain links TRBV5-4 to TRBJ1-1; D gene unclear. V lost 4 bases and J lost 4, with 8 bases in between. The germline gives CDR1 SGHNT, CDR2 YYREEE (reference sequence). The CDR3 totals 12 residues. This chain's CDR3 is CASSPHPTEAFF. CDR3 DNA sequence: TGTGCCAGCAGCCCCCATCCCACTGAAGCTTTCTTT. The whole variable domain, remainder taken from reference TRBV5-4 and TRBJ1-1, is ETGVTQSPTHLIKTRGQQVTLRCSSQSGHNTVSWYQQALGQGPQFIFQYYREEENGRGNFPPRFSGLQFPNYSSELNVNALELDDSALYLCASSPHPTEAFFGQGTRLTVV.

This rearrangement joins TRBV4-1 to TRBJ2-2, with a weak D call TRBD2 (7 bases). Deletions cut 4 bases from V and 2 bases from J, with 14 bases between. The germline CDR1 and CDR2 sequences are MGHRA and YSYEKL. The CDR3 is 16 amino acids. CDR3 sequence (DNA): TGCGCCAGCAGCCCAGCGGGACAAATCAACACCGGGGAGCTGTTTTTT. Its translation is CASSPAGQINTGELFF.

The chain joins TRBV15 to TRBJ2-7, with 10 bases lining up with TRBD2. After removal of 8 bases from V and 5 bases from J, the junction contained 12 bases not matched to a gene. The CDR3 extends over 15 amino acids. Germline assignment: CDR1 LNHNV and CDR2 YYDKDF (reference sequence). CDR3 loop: CATGGEGGLANEQYF. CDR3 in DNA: TGTGCCACCGGGGGCGAGGGGGGACTAGCGAACGAGCAGTACTTC.

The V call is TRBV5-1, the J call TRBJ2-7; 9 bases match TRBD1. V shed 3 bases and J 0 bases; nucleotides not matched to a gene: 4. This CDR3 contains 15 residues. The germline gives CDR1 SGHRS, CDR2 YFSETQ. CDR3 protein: CASSSRTGASYEQYF. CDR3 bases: TGCGCCAGCAGCTCAAGGACAGGGGCCTCCTACGAGCAGTACTTC.

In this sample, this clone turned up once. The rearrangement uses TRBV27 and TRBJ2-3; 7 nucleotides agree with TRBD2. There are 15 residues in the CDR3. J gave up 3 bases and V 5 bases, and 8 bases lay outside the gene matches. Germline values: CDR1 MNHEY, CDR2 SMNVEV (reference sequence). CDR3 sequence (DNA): TGTGCCAGCAGTCAGCGGGACTACCCTACAGATACGCAGTATTTT. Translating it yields CASSQRDYPTDTQYF.

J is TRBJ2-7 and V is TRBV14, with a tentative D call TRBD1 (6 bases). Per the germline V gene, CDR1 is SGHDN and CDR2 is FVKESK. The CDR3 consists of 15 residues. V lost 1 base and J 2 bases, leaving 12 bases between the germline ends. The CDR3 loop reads CASSQVQGQPYEQYF. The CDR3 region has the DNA TGTGCCAGCAGCCAAGTGCAGGGGCAACCCTACGAGCAGTACTTC.

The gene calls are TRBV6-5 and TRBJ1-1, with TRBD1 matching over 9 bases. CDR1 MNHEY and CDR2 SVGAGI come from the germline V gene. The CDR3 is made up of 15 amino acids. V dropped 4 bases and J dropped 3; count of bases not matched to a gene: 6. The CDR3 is CASSFGQGIDTEAFF. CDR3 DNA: TGTGCCAGCAGTTTCGGACAGGGGATCGACACTGAAGCTTTCTTT.